These 17 T cell receptor beta chains share one sample of origin, sequenced in a study of blood T cells in healthy people across ages. For the second PCR, which ran for about 6 to 11 cycles, a sample-barcoded 5' primer and a J-beta primer mix were used. TCRdb re-analysed the 5' RACE reads in MiXCR, keeping a single row per CDR3 protein. This sample carries about 730,000 distinct CDR3 sequences, approximately 43% of them seen once, and the ten largest clones take roughly 20%. Sequencing used blood. The receptors shown here come from a woman aged 55-75 years in good health.

The genes are TRBV28 and TRBJ1-5; maybe TRBD1 (5 bases). Germline lookup yields CDR1 MDHEN and CDR2 SYDVKM. V lost 7 bases and J 3 bases, leaving 19 bases between the germline ends. The CDR3 is 16 residues long. In DNA form, the CDR3 reads TGTGCCAGCAATCTAAGGTGGCAGGGCACCAATCAGCCCCAGCATTTT. Translation: CASNLRWQGTNQPQHF.

The chain couples TRBV2 to TRBJ2-6; no definite D call. The V end lost 2 bases, the J end lost 0 bases, and 5 bases lay between the germline ends. Looked up from germline, CDR1 is SNHLY and CDR2 is FYNNEI. This CDR3 is built from 15 residues. The CDR3 loop is CASSETASGANVLTF. The CDR3 DNA follows: TGTGCCAGCAGTGAAACCGCCTCTGGGGCCAACGTCCTGACTTTC.

V and J are TRBV20-1 and TRBJ2-4; D unresolved. The end of the DNA aligns better with TRBJ2-7, so the J call may be wrong. Germline V gives CDR1 DFQATT, CDR2 SNEGSKA (reference sequence). This CDR3 spans 13 amino acids. For the CDR3, the DNA is TGCAGTGCTATTAAATCTCTGGGCTACGAGCAGTACTTC. Its translation: CSAIKSLGYEQYF.

This clonotype was seen ten or more times. The CDR3 bases are TGCAGCGTAGCCAGCGGGCGAGAGACCCAGTACTTC. Translating gives CSVASGRETQYF. The chain has TRBV29-1 and TRBJ2-5, with a tentative D call TRBD2 (6 bases). The germline gives CDR1 SQVTM, CDR2 ANQGSEA. This CDR3 comprises 12 residues. With 6 bases removed from V and 4 bases from J, the gap between germline ends came to 12 bases.

A word on this clonotype: It is unclear where the CDR3 begins or ends on the DNA, so no DNA is shown, and the CDR3 is as TCRdb lists it. The chain recombines TRBV29-1 with TRBJ2-2; the table's TRBD2 call for D was not verified on the DNA. CDR1 and CDR2 from the germline V gene are SQVTM and ANQGSEA. The CDR3 comprises 15 residues, both ends counted. This CDR3 is CSVERVAGGTGELFF.

Worth noting for this clonotype: The junction departs from the called germline gene at one end, perhaps through a read error. This sequence joins TRBV12-3 or TRBV12-4 and TRBJ2-7; D call uncertain. This CDR3 contains 11 residues. The CDR3 DNA reads TGTGCCAACAGTTTGGGCTACGAGCAGTACTTC. Translated: CANSLGYEQYF.

This chain links TRBV2 with TRBJ2-5; tentative D call: TRBD2 (5 bases). Near its end, the DNA agrees better with TRBJ2-7, so the J call may be wrong. The CDR3 loop spans 13 amino acids. Germline V gives CDR1 SNHLY, CDR2 FYNNEI. The CDR3 protein is CASTFNGGYEQYF. CDR3 nucleotide sequence: TGTGCCAGCACATTCAATGGAGGCTACGAGCAGTACTTC.

The chain recombines TRBV4-2 with TRBJ1-1; D is unresolved. From germline, CDR1 is LGHNA and CDR2 YNFKEQ. The CDR3 contains 15 residues. The V end was cut by 1 base, the J end by 1 base, with 10 bases between. CDR3 loop: CASSQGGSENTEAFF. In DNA form, the CDR3 reads TGTGCCAGCAGCCAAGGTGGGAGCGAGAACACTGAAGCTTTCTTT.

This sequence joins TRBV6-2 or TRBV6-3 and TRBJ1-1; D may be TRBD1 (6 bases). V lost 7 bases and J lost 3, with 21 bases in between. The CDR3 contains 16 residues. The germline V gene encodes CDR1 MNHEY and CDR2 SVGEGT. The CDR3 here is CASTKAGAAQDTEAFF. The CDR3 coding sequence is TGTGCCAGCACCAAGGCGGGGGCCGCCCAAGACACTGAAGCTTTCTTT.

The chain combines TRBV20-1 with TRBJ2-7; D might be TRBD1 or TRBD2, each matching 5 bases. From germline, CDR1 is DFQATT and CDR2 SNEGSKA (reference sequence). This CDR3 region has 15 residues. Trimming took 0 bases from V and 4 from J, leaving 16 bases between them. The CDR3 DNA reads as TGCAGTGCTAGAGATCTGAACGCTGGGGGTTACGAGCAGTACTTC. Its translation is CSARDLNAGGYEQYF.

In the case of this clonotype: A much more abundant neighbour one base away suggests this may be a read error. The chain has TRBV4-2 and TRBJ2-7, with D perhaps TRBD1 (6 bases). Germline-derived CDR1 and CDR2 are LGHNA and YNFKEQ. This CDR3 region has 16 residues. The CDR3, as DNA: TGTACCAGCAGCCAAGCCCCTTTGACAGGTTCCCACGAGCAGTACTTC. Translating gives CTSSQAPLTGSHEQYF.

This clonotype was counted a few times. V is TRBV7-9 and J is TRBJ2-3; possible D gene TRBD2, 5 bases. The germline V gene encodes CDR1 SEHNR and CDR2 FQNEAQ (reference sequence). This CDR3 comprises 13 residues. V was clipped by 5 bases and J by 7 bases, with 13 bases between them. The CDR3 DNA reads TGTGCCAGCAGCGGAGGCCGACGAAATACGCAGTATTTT. This encodes CASSGGRRNTQYF.

V and J are TRBV6-1 and TRBJ2-4; 8 bases fit TRBD2. With the DNA end fitting TRBJ2-5 better, the J assignment may be wrong. Germline V CDR1 and CDR2: MNHNS, SASEGT. The CDR3 is 19 residues long. The CDR3 region is CASSETAEGAGLVGETQYF. In DNA form, the CDR3 reads TGTGCCAGCAGTGAAACGGCGGAAGGAGCGGGACTAGTGGGAGAGACCCAGTACTTC.

The chain carries TRBV20-1 and TRBJ1-2; weak D call: TRBD1 (6 bases). Germline V gene sequence: CDR1 DFQATT, CDR2 SNEGSKA (reference sequence). Trimming stripped 5 bases from V and 6 bases from J, with 28 bases between. CDR3 length: 17 residues. CDR3 in amino acids: CSAARTGLSGDGNGYTF. CDR3 bases: TGCAGTGCTGCCCGGACCGGTCTCTCAGGGGACGGGAATGGCTACACCTTC.

This clonotype has more than one count but fewer than ten. Written as DNA, the CDR3 is TGCAGTGCTAGACTAGCTGAGCAGTTCTTC. It encodes CSARLAEQFF. The V gene is TRBV20-1, the J gene TRBJ2-1; D perhaps matches TRBD2 (5 bases). The CDR3 consists of 10 residues. Looked up from germline, CDR1 is DFQATT and CDR2 is SNEGSKA (reference sequence). Trimming removed 2 bases from V and 9 bases from J, with 5 bases in between.

This clonotype was picked up many times. CDR3 nucleotides: TGCAGCGTAGGGACAGCCCCTTACAATGAGCAGTTCTTC. Encoded protein: CSVGTAPYNEQFF. The rearrangement links TRBV29-1 to TRBJ2-1, with 7 bases fitting TRBD1. The J segment lost 4 bases and the V segment lost 6 bases, leaving 6 bases of the junction unmatched. Germline assignment: CDR1 SQVTM and CDR2 ANQGSEA. CDR3 length: 13 amino acids.

CDR3 loop: CAIDRRGCEAFF. The DNA of the CDR3 is TGTGCCATTGACCGACGGGGCTGTGAAGCTTTCTTT. The genes are TRBV10-3 and TRBJ1-1, with D tentatively TRBD1 (5 bases). Germline V CDR1 and CDR2: ENHRY, SYGVKD. This CDR3 region has 12 residues. V shed 9 bases and J shed 7 bases, with 15 bases lying between them.